This entry lists 7 T cell receptor beta chains sequenced from one sample in a study of molecular identifiers for immune sequencing clone quantification. One entry per CDR3 protein, called by TCRdb with MiXCR from the PCR reads. This table has about 6,100 distinct CDR3 sequences, about 16% appearing once. Sequenced sample: naive CD8+ T cells from blood, with Jurkat cell RNA spiked in. The subset denotes: FACS-sorted CD8+CD4-CCR7+CD45RA+ naive T cells. The origin of the receptors is a human donor in good health. Some libraries in this study had Jurkat cell RNA spiked in.

This clonotype is termed medium-sized. V usage is TRBV6-5 and J usage is TRBJ2-1, with 11 positions matching TRBD1. Germline CDR1 is MNHEY and CDR2 is SVGAGI. This CDR3 is built from 16 residues. J lost 1 base, V lost 7 bases, and 6 bases had no gene match. In DNA form, the CDR3 reads TGTGCCAGCAACTCCGGGACAGGGGGTTCCTACAATGAGCAGTTCTTC. It specifies CASNSGTGGSYNEQFF.

Note on this clonotype: A read error may explain this, as a much larger clone is one base away. Without the conserved terminal phenylalanine or tryptophan, this CDR3 likely stems from a read error. The rearrangement links TRBV5-3 to TRBJ2-3; D is ambiguous. TRBV5-3 is treated as an ORF (open reading frame) with a function not yet certain. The length of the CDR3 is 11 residues. The CDR3: CASSYTDTQYL. The CDR3 DNA is TGTGCCAGCAGCTATACAGATACGCAGTATTTG.

This clonotype was detected ten times or more. This chain uses TRBV30 with TRBJ2-2; 11 positions match TRBD2. The CDR3 runs 19 residues. CDR1 and CDR2 (germline): GTSNPN, SVGIG (reference sequence). V gave up 0 bases and J gave up 5 bases; unmatched junction bases: 14. CDR3 sequence: CAWSVGAGSSGGRTGELFF. The CDR3 DNA reads TGTGCCTGGAGTGTCGGGGCTGGCTCTAGCGGGGGGCGAACCGGGGAGCTGTTTTTT.

By its share, this clonotype is medium-sized. The chain recombines TRBV30 with TRBJ2-7; 8 bases agree with TRBD2. The CDR3 is 13 amino acids. The ends lost 2 bases at V and 5 bases at J; junction bases unmatched: 5. Germline CDR1 GTSNPN, CDR2 SVGIG (reference sequence). The CDR3 coding sequence is TGTGCCTGGAGTCGCGGGGGGCAGGACGAGCAGTACTTC. It codes for CAWSRGGQDEQYF. Full variable domain (rest looked up from reference TRBV30 and TRBJ2-7): SQTIHQWPATLVQPVGSPLSLECTVEGTSNPNLYWYRQAAGRGLQLLFYSVGIGQISSEVPQNLSASRPQDRQFILSSKKLLLSDSGFYLCAWSRGGQDEQYFGPGTRLTVT.

By share of the sample, this clonotype is medium-sized. The V gene is TRBV7-6, the J gene TRBJ2-5; maybe TRBD2 (6 bases). Germline values: CDR1 SGHVS, CDR2 FNYEAQ. The CDR3 has 18 amino acids. Trimming shortened V by 1 base and J by 2 bases, and 20 bases separated the two germline ends. The CDR3 sequence: CASSLDLTPLAEQETQYF. The CDR3 DNA follows: TGTGCCAGCAGCTTAGATTTGACCCCACTAGCTGAACAAGAGACCCAGTACTTC.

Regarding this clonotype: A read error may produce the germline difference seen at one junction end. The chain is built from TRBV4-3 and TRBJ1-2, with 8 bases aligning to TRBD1. The CDR3 loop spans 15 amino acids. CDR1 and CDR2 (germline): LGHNA, YSLEER. Here the CDR3 DNA reads TGCGCCAGCAGCCAAGCGACAGGGGCCGGCTATGGCTGCACCTTC. Translating gives CASSQATGAGYGCTF.

This clonotype was detected once. Since a much larger clone is just one base distant, this may be a read error. This chain's CDR3 is CACSLEADTQYF. As DNA, the CDR3 is TGTGCCTGCAGCTTAGAGGCAGATACGCAGTATTTT. V usage is TRBV11-2 and J usage is TRBJ2-3; unclear D gene. The CDR3 spans 12 residues. Germline-derived CDR1 and CDR2 are SGHAT and FQNNGV.